Shown below are 3 T cell receptor beta chains from a single sample sequenced in a study of technical replicates of blood from a handful of donors. Assay: immunoSEQ multiplex PCR; the TCRdb copy retains only in-frame clones and omits some. The table has about 83,000 clones, 94% seen once; the top ten hold 0.25%. The specimen sequenced was T cells isolated from PBMCs. The receptor source for this set is a human donor in good health.

J is TRBJ2-3 and V is TRBV29-1; D not resolved. Germline lookup yields CDR1 SQVTM and CDR2 ANQGSEA. This CDR3 is built from 12 residues. Between the trimmed V and J ends, which lost 1 base and 2 bases, there was a span of 4 bases. The CDR3 spells CSVEVNTDTQYF. The CDR3 DNA reads TGCAGCGTTGAAGTTAACACAGATACGCAGTATTTT.

The genes are TRBV27 and TRBJ2-1; D ambiguous. This CDR3 has 16 amino acids. Germline values: CDR1 MNHEY, CDR2 SMNVEV (reference sequence). V was shortened by 4 bases and J by 0 bases, with 13 bases between the two germline ends. The CDR3 reads CASSYDISSSYNEQFF. CDR3 bases: TGTGCCAGCAGTTACGACATTTCGAGCTCCTACAATGAGCAGTTCTTC.

V and J are TRBV10-3 and TRBJ2-7; D is perhaps TRBD1 (6 bases). The CDR3 has 14 residues. The V end was cut by 11 bases, the J end by 0 bases, with 17 bases between. Germline CDR1 reads ENHRY; CDR2 reads SYGVKD. Here the CDR3 reads CAATRDISSYEQYF. The CDR3 DNA reads TGTGCCGCCACTCGGGACATTTCCTCCTACGAGCAGTACTTC.